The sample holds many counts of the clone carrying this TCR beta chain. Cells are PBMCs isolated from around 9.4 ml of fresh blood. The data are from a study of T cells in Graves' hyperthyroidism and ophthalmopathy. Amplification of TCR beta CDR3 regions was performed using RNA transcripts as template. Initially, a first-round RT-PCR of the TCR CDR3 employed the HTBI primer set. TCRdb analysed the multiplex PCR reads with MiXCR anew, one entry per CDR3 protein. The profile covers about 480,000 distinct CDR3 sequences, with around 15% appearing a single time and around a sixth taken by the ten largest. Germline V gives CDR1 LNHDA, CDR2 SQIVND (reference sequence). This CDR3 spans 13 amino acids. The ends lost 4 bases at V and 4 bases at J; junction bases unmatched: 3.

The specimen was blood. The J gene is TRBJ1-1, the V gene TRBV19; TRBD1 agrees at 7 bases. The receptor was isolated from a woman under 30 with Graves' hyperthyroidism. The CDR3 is CASSSQGVTEAFF. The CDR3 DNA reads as TGTGCCAGTAGTAGCCAGGGGGTCACTGAAGCTTTCTTT.